Below, 20 T cell receptor beta chains from the same sample are listed, as sequenced in a study of regulatory T cells in long-lasting Graves disease. TCR beta libraries were built with iRepertoire HTBI primers and Arm-PCR of CDR3 regions. TCRdb called the multiplex PCR reads again in MiXCR, with one record for every CDR3 protein. Among about 240,000 distinct CDR3 sequences listed, 20% were seen once. The time point is: newly diagnosed GD, antithyroid drugs for less than 3 months. Generation of the TCR library employed RNA extracted from PBMCs. This sample comprised peripheral blood mononuclear cells (PBMCs), obtained at new diagnosis, from a patient treated with antithyroid drugs. All receptors derive from a female donor with Graves disease.

The chain carries TRBV5-1 and TRBJ2-3; possible D gene TRBD2, 6 bases. Deletions cut 1 base from V and 6 bases from J, with 12 bases between. The CDR3 covers 14 residues. Germline lookup yields CDR1 SGHRS and CDR2 YFSETQ. CDR3 nucleotide sequence: TGCGCCAGCAGCTTGCCGGGGGTAGGTGATACGCAGTATTTT. This encodes CASSLPGVGDTQYF.

The chain is built from TRBV7-3 and TRBJ2-1; 9 bases fit TRBD1. Trimming took 4 bases from V and 8 from J; bases not matched to a gene: 12. CDR1 is SGHTA, CDR2 FQGTGA, per germline. The CDR3 runs 16 residues. CDR3 sequence reads: CASSSTMDRGGDEQFF. CDR3 nucleotide sequence: TGTGCCAGCAGCTCAACAATGGACAGGGGAGGCGATGAGCAGTTCTTC.

For the CDR3, the DNA is TGTGCCAGCAGTTTGCCGGACAGGGCAGAGACCCAGTACTTC. Protein sequence: CASSLPDRAETQYF. V usage is TRBV28 and J usage is TRBJ2-5; 8 bases agree with TRBD1. This CDR3 spans 14 amino acids. Germline assignment: CDR1 MDHEN and CDR2 SYDVKM. The V and J ends lost 3 bases and 4 bases, in that order; junction bases with no gene match: 4.

J is TRBJ2-1 and V is TRBV4-3; 9 bases align to TRBD2. This CDR3 region has 15 residues. Germline V lookup: CDR1 LGHNA, CDR2 YSLEER. V gave up 1 base and J gave up 6 bases; unmatched junction bases: 4. This chain's CDR3 is CASSQAGTSFNEQFF. CDR3 nucleotides: TGCGCCAGCAGCCAAGCCGGGACTAGCTTCAATGAGCAGTTCTTC.

This clonotype was seen repeatedly, ten times or more. As DNA, the CDR3 is TGCAGTGCTAGGATTCTGGGGGATTACGAGCAGTACTTC. Protein: CSARILGDYEQYF. The chain couples TRBV20-1 to TRBJ2-7, with D perhaps TRBD1 or TRBD2 (5 bases each). The germline V gene has CDR1 DFQATT and CDR2 SNEGSKA (reference sequence). Trimming shortened V by 3 bases and J by 4 bases, and 13 bases separated the two germline ends. The CDR3 is 13 residues long.

This clonotype was seen at least ten times. This chain links TRBV7-2 with TRBJ2-1; a possible D gene is TRBD2 (6 bases). CDR3 length: 14 amino acids. Germline V lookup: CDR1 SGHTA, CDR2 FQGNSA. Trimming pared 6 bases from V and 9 bases from J, leaving 18 bases between. The CDR3 region has the DNA TGTGCCAGCAGACAGACTAGTCGCGATGGTGAGCAGTTCTTC. As protein: CASRQTSRDGEQFF.

This clonotype has a count of ten or more. As DNA, the CDR3 is TGTGCCAGCAGCCCAGTGGGACTAGCGGGAAAGCATGAGCAGTTCTTC. Translation: CASSPVGLAGKHEQFF. This sequence joins TRBV7-3 and TRBJ2-1, with 13 positions matching TRBD2. Trimming cost V 5 bases and J 8 bases; bases outside gene matches: 9. CDR1 and CDR2 from the germline V gene are SGHTA and FQGTGA. The CDR3 loop spans 16 amino acids.

This clonotype was seen many times. The chain uses TRBV7-3 and TRBJ2-5, with D maybe TRBD1 (6 bases). The CDR3 sequence is 14 residues long. V lost 5 bases to trimming and J lost 5 bases, with 15 bases between them. Per germline, CDR1 SGHTA and CDR2 FQGTGA. CDR3 amino acids: CASSTGTLGETQYF. Written as DNA, the CDR3 is TGTGCCAGCAGCACCGGGACATTGGGGGAGACCCAGTACTTC.

The chain carries TRBV5-1 and TRBJ1-1, with no clear D. Looked up from germline, CDR1 is SGHRS and CDR2 is YFSETQ. V was pared by 5 bases and J by 4 bases, with 12 bases between. The CDR3 sequence is 13 residues long. In DNA, the CDR3 is TGCGCCAGCAGACTGGGAAGAGGCACTGAAGCTTTCTTT. It yields the protein CASRLGRGTEAFF.

The chain is built from TRBV12-3 or TRBV12-4 and TRBJ2-1; the match to TRBD2 covers 12 bases. J was trimmed by 9 bases and V by 3 bases; bases with no gene match: 6. The CDR3 is 15 residues long. The CDR3, as DNA: TGTGCCAGCAGTTTCGCTAGCGGGGGGGCTGGTGAGCAGTTCTTC. This translates into CASSFASGGAGEQFF.

This clonotype came up a few times. The chain carries TRBV27 and TRBJ2-7; D gene uncertain. Germline lookup yields CDR1 MNHEY and CDR2 SMNVEV (reference sequence). V lost 5 bases, J lost 4 bases, and 12 bases lay in between. This CDR3 region has 13 residues. CDR3 sequence reads: CASSPRSGYEQYF. In DNA form, the CDR3 reads TGTGCCAGCAGTCCCAGGAGTGGGTACGAGCAGTACTTC.

This clonotype was observed many times. The chain couples TRBV7-2 to TRBJ2-2, with TRBD1 matching over 10 bases. CDR1 is SGHTA, CDR2 FQGNSA, per germline. CDR3 length: 14 residues. Trimming at V came to 6 bases and at J to 7 bases, leaving 5 bases not matched to a gene. The CDR3 DNA sequence: TGTGCCAGCAGAAGACAGGGGGCCATCGGGGAGCTGTTTTTT. This sequence encodes CASRRQGAIGELFF.

This clonotype has at least ten counts. The chain uses TRBV20-1 and TRBJ2-1, with 8 bases fitting TRBD1. The germline V gene has CDR1 DFQATT and CDR2 SNEGSKA (reference sequence). The V gene end was trimmed by 6 bases and the J gene end by 5 bases; junction bases not matched to a gene: 9. The CDR3 length is 14 residues. The CDR3 bases are TGCAGTGCCACAGGGGGGACCGGGAACAATGAGCAGTTCTTC. The encoded protein is CSATGGTGNNEQFF.

The V call is TRBV20-1, the J call TRBJ2-1; 13 nucleotides line up with TRBD2. This CDR3 has 12 amino acids. In germline, CDR1 is DFQATT, CDR2 SNEGSKA (reference sequence). V gave up 1 base and J gave up 12 bases; unmatched junction bases: 0. CDR3 sequence (DNA): TGCAGTGCTAGAGGACTAGCGGGGGGGCAGTTCTTC. It is translated as CSARGLAGGQFF.

This clonotype has a count of ten or more. The genes are TRBV12-3 or TRBV12-4 and TRBJ1-1; possible D gene TRBD1, 5 bases. Trimming left V 5 bases short and J 4 bases short, with 11 bases between. The CDR3 has 13 amino acids. The CDR3 reads CASSGAWGTEAFF. For the CDR3, the DNA is TGTGCCAGCAGTGGGGCATGGGGCACTGAAGCTTTCTTT.

The chain uses TRBV28 and TRBJ2-3; D unclear. The V and J ends lost 1 base and 1 base respectively, with 6 bases between them. The CDR3 length is 14 residues. The germline CDR1 and CDR2 sequences are MDHEN and SYDVKM. CDR3 nucleotide sequence: TGTGCCAGCAGTTTATCCCGGGGCACAGATACGCAGTATTTT. Protein sequence: CASSLSRGTDTQYF.

This clonotype was seen at least ten times. This chain links TRBV4-1 with TRBJ2-2, with D unresolved. The CDR3 covers 15 residues. Trimming removed 0 bases at V and 5 bases at J, with 10 bases between. Germline CDR1 and CDR2: MGHRA and YSYEKL. The CDR3 protein is CASSQDKLITGELFF. For the CDR3, the DNA is TGCGCCAGCAGCCAAGATAAACTAATTACCGGGGAGCTGTTTTTT.

This clonotype was detected ten times or more. The V call is TRBV3-1, the J call TRBJ2-5, with D uncertain. CDR3 length equals 13 residues. The germline V gene encodes CDR1 LGHDT and CDR2 YNNKEL (reference sequence). Between the trimmed V and J ends, which lost 2 bases and 5 bases, there was a span of 9 bases. The DNA of the CDR3 is TGTGCCAGCAGCCAAAGCAGGTTGGAGACCCAGTACTTC. It encodes CASSQSRLETQYF.

This clonotype has at least ten counts. This sequence joins TRBV6-2 or TRBV6-3 and TRBJ2-2, with D uncertain. The germline gives CDR1 MNHEY, CDR2 SVGEGT. CDR3 length: 15 amino acids. V gave up 2 bases and J gave up 0 bases, with 7 bases separating them. The CDR3 protein is CASSYVKPNTGELFF. CDR3 DNA: TGTGCCAGCAGTTACGTCAAGCCGAACACCGGGGAGCTGTTTTTT.

This clonotype was counted a few times. The V call is TRBV4-3, the J call TRBJ1-4; perhaps TRBD1 as D (5 bases). Trimming took 4 bases from V and 7 from J, leaving 16 bases between them. The CDR3 spans 15 residues. CDR1 is LGHNA, CDR2 YSLEER, per germline. The CDR3 DNA reads as TGCGCCAGCAGCCCACAGCCTCAGGGAAGTGAAAAACTGTTTTTT. It yields the protein CASSPQPQGSEKLFF.